The T cell receptor beta chain described here comes from a study of cytomegalovirus exposure and HLA in healthy donors. General observations from the study: Previously analyzed data showed that most TCR beta V segments were productive at a frequency of about 87% or about 30%.

V lost 0 bases, J lost 10 bases, and 12 bases lay in between. Germline assignment: CDR1 WNHNN and CDR2 SYGVQD (reference sequence). The CDR3 sequence is 13 residues long. PCR primers comprised 60 Vbeta and 13 Jbeta primers. The method was immunoSEQ multiplex PCR; TCRdb's version includes in-frame clones alone and lacks a portion of them. The repertoire holds roughly 200,000 clones, with roughly 89% as singletons. Notes on this clone: Its target is not known.

The TCR comes from a woman aged 18-29 years in good health and CMV-seronegative. The source material was PBMCs. This sequence joins TRBV10-1 and TRBJ1-1; a weak D match, TRBD1 (5 bases). CDR3 loop: CASSESSRRGAFF. The CDR3 nucleotides read TGCGCCAGCAGTGAGTCTTCAAGGAGGGGAGCTTTCTTT.